Shown below are 32 T cell receptor beta chains from a single sample sequenced in a study of vaccination and CD4 T cells after COVID-19. These receptors have no identified antigens. Sequence data for DNA of cultured CD4+ T cells were generated by the Oncomine TCR Beta short-read assay. One entry per CDR3 protein results from TCRdb running MiXCR on the PCR reads. The sample includes 11,000 or so distinct CDR3 sequences, roughly 44% of them seen just once. The treatment here: 10-day PBMC culture with coronavirus spike peptide pools or control peptides (ViraFEST assay). Specimen: cultured CD4+ T cells from blood. These receptor sequences come from a human donor with COVID-19.

The table lists this clonotype with a few counts. V gene TRBV7-2 combines with J gene TRBJ2-2; D call uncertain. The germline CDR1 and CDR2 sequences are SGHTA and FQGNSA. The V end was cut by 7 bases, the J end by 1 base, with 4 bases between. This CDR3 has 12 amino acids. The CDR3 sequence is CASTENTGELFF. The CDR3 nucleotides read TGTGCCAGCACGGAGAACACCGGGGAGCTGTTTTTT.

This clonotype was counted only a few times. The chain carries TRBV6-1 and TRBJ2-3; 8 bases align to TRBD1. The V and J ends lost 5 bases and 0 bases, in that order; junction bases with no gene match: 4. The V gene's germline CDR1 is MNHNS and CDR2 SASEGT. The CDR3 runs 15 residues. The CDR3: CASSSRQGSTDTQYF. The CDR3 DNA reads as TGTGCCAGCAGTAGCCGACAGGGGAGCACAGATACGCAGTATTTT.

The gene calls are TRBV20-1 and TRBJ2-7; D unresolved. V was cut by 0 bases and J by 3 bases, with 9 bases left in between. Germline lookup yields CDR1 DFQATT and CDR2 SNEGSKA (reference sequence). This CDR3 contains 13 residues. The CDR3 DNA is TGCAGTGCTAGAGATTCTGGGAACTACGAGCAGTACTTC. Translation: CSARDSGNYEQYF.

The V call is TRBV20-1, the J call TRBJ2-7; TRBD1 is a possible D gene (5 bases). V was pared by 0 bases and J by 3 bases, with 15 bases between. The CDR3 runs 15 residues. From germline, CDR1 is DFQATT and CDR2 SNEGSKA (reference sequence). CDR3 region: CSARDPGQKGYEQYF. DNA for the CDR3: TGCAGTGCTAGAGACCCAGGGCAGAAAGGCTACGAGCAGTACTTC.

The V call is TRBV12-3 or TRBV12-4, the J call TRBJ2-7; 10 bases map to TRBD1. The CDR3 has 16 amino acids. V lost 6 bases and J lost 2; bases outside the gene matches: 10. The CDR3 region is CASRYIWTGGPYEQYF. The CDR3 DNA follows: TGTGCCAGCAGATACATTTGGACAGGGGGTCCCTACGAGCAGTACTTC.

The chain joins TRBV10-3 to TRBJ2-1, with D possibly matching TRBD2 (5 bases). Trimming removed 0 bases at V and 4 bases at J, with 13 bases between. Germline V CDR1 and CDR2: ENHRY, SYGVKD. This CDR3 comprises 16 residues. Here the CDR3 reads CAISESGAPRYNEQFF. The CDR3 bases are TGTGCCATCAGTGAGTCGGGAGCCCCCAGGTACAATGAGCAGTTCTTC.

This clonotype is labeled medium-sized. The V gene is TRBV7-6, the J gene TRBJ2-7, with 8 bases lining up with TRBD2. Germline V gene data show CDR1 as SGHVS and CDR2 as FNYEAQ. The CDR3 consists of 14 residues. J was trimmed by 3 bases and V by 4 bases; bases with no gene match: 5. CDR3 sequence (DNA): TGTGCCAGCAGCTCCGCAAGCGGGGGCTACGAGCAGTACTTC. It specifies CASSSASGGYEQYF.

The chain recombines TRBV2 with TRBJ2-1; 8 bases are shared with TRBD2. Germline V gene sequence: CDR1 SNHLY, CDR2 FYNNEI. V dropped 8 bases and J dropped 4; count of bases not matched to a gene: 7. The CDR3 runs 14 residues. The CDR3 DNA sequence: TGTGCCAGCGGGCTCGGGGGGGGATACAATGAGCAGTTCTTC. Protein: CASGLGGGYNEQFF.

The sample holds a few counts of this clonotype. CDR3 bases: TGTGCCGGGCTGGACGATGACAGGGAGACCCAGTACTTC. It codes for CAGLDDDRETQYF. The chain joins TRBV6-1 to TRBJ2-5, with TRBD1 as a possible D gene (6 bases). Germline V gene data show CDR1 as MNHNS and CDR2 as SASEGT. The CDR3 runs 13 residues. V was shortened by 11 bases and J by 5 bases, with 18 bases between the two germline ends.

V usage is TRBV2 and J usage is TRBJ2-7, with D unresolved. Deletions cut 8 bases from V and 2 bases from J, with 10 bases between. Germline values: CDR1 SNHLY, CDR2 FYNNEI. There are 12 residues in the CDR3. The CDR3 DNA follows: TGTGCCAGCTGCCCAGAGACCTACGAGCAGTACTTC. It yields the protein CASCPETYEQYF.

The sample holds a few counts of this clonotype. This chain joins TRBV6-1 and TRBJ1-2; weak D call: TRBD1 (6 bases). V shed 6 bases and J shed 3 bases, with 14 bases lying between them. The CDR3 is 14 residues long. Germline CDR1 and CDR2: MNHNS and SASEGT. The CDR3 DNA follows: TGTGCCAGCAGCCCACCGGACAGATACTATGGCTACACCTTC. This codes for CASSPPDRYYGYTF.

V and J are TRBV30 and TRBJ1-6; a weak D match, TRBD1 (5 bases). Trimming pared 5 bases from V and 10 bases from J, leaving 15 bases between. Germline lookup yields CDR1 GTSNPN and CDR2 SVGIG (reference sequence). The CDR3 consists of 13 residues. CDR3 residues: CAWWGGEGSPLHF. The CDR3 DNA follows: TGTGCCTGGTGGGGGGGAGAGGGATCACCCCTCCACTTT.

A word on this clonotype: The junction and the germline gene differ at one end; a read error may be behind it. The rearrangement links TRBV6-2 or TRBV6-3 to TRBJ1-1; tentative D call: TRBD1 (6 bases). The CDR3 is 13 residues long. The germline V gene has CDR1 MNHEY and CDR2 SVGEGT. The CDR3 DNA follows: TGTGCCAGCATCGGGGGCAGGAACACTGGAGCTTTCTTT. This gives the protein CASIGGRNTGAFF.

The J gene is TRBJ1-5, the V gene TRBV7-9; tentative D call: TRBD1 (6 bases). CDR1 and CDR2 from the germline V gene are SEHNR and FQNEAQ (reference sequence). V was cut by 4 bases and J by 3 bases, with 19 bases left in between. CDR3 length: 17 amino acids. The CDR3 region has the DNA TGTGCCAGCAGCTCCCTTACAGGGAAATGGAACAATCAGCCCCAGCATTTT. Translating gives CASSSLTGKWNNQPQHF. Using reference TRBV7-9 and TRBJ1-5 for the parts outside the CDR3, the full variable domain is DTGVSQNPRHKITKRGQNVTFRCDPISEHNRLYWYRQTLGQGPEFLTYFQNEAQLEKSRLLSDRFSAERPKGSFSTLEIQRTEQGDSAMYLCASSSLTGKWNNQPQHFGDGTRLSIL.

The chain couples TRBV27 to TRBJ1-2; D is uncertain. Trimming took 0 bases from V and 3 from J, leaving 20 bases between them. This CDR3 is built from 18 residues. Germline V gene sequence: CDR1 MNHEY, CDR2 SMNVEV (reference sequence). The CDR3 coding sequence is TGTGCCAGCAGTTTATCGATTAGATCGGAACGGGGTCACTATGGCTACACCTTC. Protein sequence: CASSLSIRSERGHYGYTF.

This chain joins TRBV7-6 and TRBJ1-5; D is possibly TRBD1 (5 bases). V gave up 5 bases and J gave up 0 bases, with 11 bases separating them. CDR1 is SGHVS and CDR2 is FNYEAQ in the germline V gene. This CDR3 comprises 15 residues. The CDR3 is CASSLGGFSNQPQHF. DNA for the CDR3: TGTGCCAGCAGCCTCGGGGGATTTAGCAATCAGCCCCAGCATTTT.

This clonotype occurred a few times. The chain recombines TRBV11-2 with TRBJ1-5; D is unresolved. With 5 bases removed from V and 2 bases from J, the gap between germline ends came to 19 bases. The CDR3 extends over 17 amino acids. Germline CDR1 is SGHAT and CDR2 is FQNNGV. CDR3 nucleotide sequence: TGTGCCAGCAGCCCGCGAGTGGTAGGTCTGGGCAATCAGCCCCAGCATTTT. Protein product: CASSPRVVGLGNQPQHF.

This clonotype has only a few counts. The chain is built from TRBV19 and TRBJ1-2; D remains unclear. The germline CDR1 and CDR2 sequences are LNHDA and SQIVND (reference sequence). V lost 5 bases, J lost 4 bases, and 14 bases lay in between. The CDR3 contains 14 residues. For the CDR3, the DNA is TGTGCCAGTAGTCGGACGTTATTACCCTATGGCTACACCTTC. It is translated as CASSRTLLPYGYTF.

The rearrangement links TRBV5-4 to TRBJ1-6, with D uncertain. The V end was cut by 0 bases, the J end by 10 bases, with 14 bases between. Germline V CDR1 and CDR2: SGHNT, YYREEE (reference sequence). CDR3 length: 15 amino acids. CDR3 bases: TGTGCCAGCAGCTTGGAGGAGGGTATATCGTCACCCCTCCACTTT. It is translated as CASSLEEGISSPLHF. Using reference TRBV5-4 and TRBJ1-6 for the parts outside the CDR3, the full variable domain is ETGVTQSPTHLIKTRGQQVTLRCSSQSGHNTVSWYQQALGQGPQFIFQYYREEENGRGNFPPRFSGLQFPNYSSELNVNALELDDSALYLCASSLEEGISSPLHFGNGTRLTVT.

This clonotype came up a few times. The chain links TRBV20-1 to TRBJ1-3; 8 bases match TRBD1. In germline, CDR1 is DFQATT, CDR2 SNEGSKA (reference sequence). The CDR3 runs to 14 residues. V lost 4 bases, J lost 2 bases, and 4 bases stayed unmatched. The CDR3 region is CSAMAGGPGNTIYF. The CDR3 DNA follows: TGCAGTGCTATGGCAGGGGGCCCTGGAAACACCATATATTTT.

This clonotype was counted between two and nine times. The rearrangement joins TRBV24-1 to TRBJ2-3; the D gene is possibly TRBD2 (7 bases). Germline V gene lookup returns CDR1 KGHDR and CDR2 SFDVKD. Trimming took off 10 bases at V and 3 bases at J, with 16 bases between the two ends. This CDR3 comprises 14 residues. Here the CDR3 reads CATSAGDITDTQYF. CDR3 DNA sequence: TGTGCCACATCGGCGGGGGACATTACAGATACGCAGTATTTT.

The chain couples TRBV7-8 to TRBJ2-2; a possible D gene is TRBD1 (6 bases). The CDR3 sequence is 14 residues long. Germline CDR1 is SGHVS and CDR2 is FQNEAQ. V gave up 5 bases and J gave up 3 bases, with 10 bases separating them. CDR3 amino acids: CASSPGTYTGELFF. In nucleotides, the CDR3 is TGTGCCAGCAGCCCCGGGACATACACCGGGGAGCTGTTTTTT.

Only a few counts were recorded for this clonotype. This chain connects TRBV20-1 to TRBJ1-2; TRBD1 might be the D (6 bases). The ends were cut back, 6 bases at V and 6 bases at J, with 20 bases in the middle. The CDR3 covers 14 residues. Germline V lookup: CDR1 DFQATT, CDR2 SNEGSKA (reference sequence). The CDR3 region has the DNA TGCAGTGCGTATTTCCCCGGGGGCTTAAATGGCTACACCTTC. It codes for CSAYFPGGLNGYTF.

The chain uses TRBV6-1 and TRBJ1-1, with TRBD1 matching 7 bases. Germline-derived CDR1 and CDR2 are MNHNS and SASEGT. V shed 8 bases and J 2 bases; nucleotides not matched to a gene: 11. The length of the CDR3 is 15 residues. The CDR3 sequence is CASLGPGTANTEAFF. In DNA form, the CDR3 reads TGTGCCAGCCTAGGCCCCGGGACAGCCAACACTGAAGCTTTCTTT.

Only a few counts were recorded for this clonotype. The chain uses TRBV7-3 and TRBJ2-2; no firm D call. Germline values: CDR1 SGHTA, CDR2 FQGTGA. This CDR3 has 13 amino acids. V shed 5 bases and J shed 4 bases, with 8 bases lying between them. CDR3 residues: CASSQTRTGELFF. CDR3 DNA sequence: TGTGCCAGCAGCCAGACACGCACCGGGGAGCTGTTTTTT.

This clonotype occurred a few times. The CDR3 sequence is CASSPRFAGANVLTF. The CDR3 region has the DNA TGTGCCAGCAGTCCCCGATTTGCAGGTGCCAACGTCCTGACTTTC. J is TRBJ2-6 and V is TRBV6-1; D unresolved. CDR3 length: 15 amino acids. V was clipped by 5 bases and J by 7 bases, with 15 bases between them. Germline CDR1 and CDR2: MNHNS and SASEGT.

The chain has TRBV6-1 and TRBJ1-5; 8 bases are a match to TRBD1. Germline CDR1 MNHNS, CDR2 SASEGT. The CDR3 spans 14 residues. V lost 10 bases to trimming and J lost 2 bases; unmatched junction nucleotides: 7. CDR3 nucleotide sequence: TGTGCCAACAGATGGGGACAGGGCAATCAGCCCCAGCATTTT. This gives the protein CANRWGQGNQPQHF.

The V gene is TRBV6-1, the J gene TRBJ2-7; 12 positions agree with TRBD1. V shed 8 bases, J shed 4 bases, and the junction held 15 bases outside the gene matches. The CDR3 consists of 17 residues. Germline V gene data show CDR1 as MNHNS and CDR2 as SASEGT. As DNA, the CDR3 is TGTGCCAGCGGACCTGCCGGGACAGGGGGCGTTCGGTACGAGCAGTACTTC. The encoded protein is CASGPAGTGGVRYEQYF.

The chain has TRBV7-9 and TRBJ1-6; no clear D. V lost 8 bases and J lost 8, with 16 bases in between. The CDR3 has 14 amino acids. Germline loops: CDR1 SEHNR, CDR2 FQNEAQ (reference sequence). CDR3 nucleotides: TGTGCCAGCGGAACCCACGGGGTCGATTCACCCCTCCACTTT. Encoded protein: CASGTHGVDSPLHF.

The chain joins TRBV6-2 or TRBV6-3 to TRBJ1-1; unclear D gene. Germline loops: CDR1 MNHEY, CDR2 SVGEGT. V dropped 2 bases and J dropped 4 bases, with 8 bases sitting between them. CDR3 size: 13 residues. DNA of the CDR3: TGTGCCAGCAGTTACCTGGGGATCACTGAAGCTTTCTTT. It translates to CASSYLGITEAFF.

The V gene is TRBV7-9, the J gene TRBJ1-4; D possibly corresponds to TRBD1 (5 bases). This CDR3 is built from 15 residues. The germline V gene has CDR1 SEHNR and CDR2 FQNEAQ (reference sequence). Trimming shortened V by 1 base and J by 3 bases, and 9 bases separated the two germline ends. The CDR3 here is CASSLEGDPNEKLFF. CDR3 DNA sequence: TGTGCCAGCAGCTTAGAAGGGGACCCTAATGAAAAACTGTTTTTT. Full variable domain (rest looked up from reference TRBV7-9 and TRBJ1-4): DTGVSQNPRHKITKRGQNVTFRCDPISEHNRLYWYRQTLGQGPEFLTYFQNEAQLEKSRLLSDRFSAERPKGSFSTLEIQRTEQGDSAMYLCASSLEGDPNEKLFFGSGTQLSVL.

This chain joins TRBV7-2 and TRBJ2-1, with 9 bases fitting TRBD2. The CDR3 runs 15 residues. V lost 4 bases, J lost 5 bases, and 6 bases stayed unmatched. Germline V CDR1 and CDR2: SGHTA, FQGNSA. CDR3 nucleotide sequence: TGTGCCAGCAGCTCCAGGTTAGCGGGGGACAATGAGCAGTTCTTC. It codes for CASSSRLAGDNEQFF.